This T cell receptor beta chain was found in a study of CD8 T cells in Susac syndrome. Study findings and constraints: It was acknowledged in the study that its TCR sequencing and HLA analysis involved a relatively small number of individuals.

Random-hexamer reverse transcription was applied to roughly 0.5 to 1 ug RNA. An immunoSEQ multiplex PCR generated amplified TCR beta CDR3 products spanning 54 Vbeta and 13 Jbeta. TCRdb processed the immunoSEQ multiplex PCR reads anew with MiXCR; each CDR3 protein has one entry. The sample has around 200,000 distinct CDR3 sequences, 95% seen once; the top ten hold around 0.08%. Germline loops: CDR1 SGHTA, CDR2 FQGNSA. Trimming removed 1 base from V and 8 bases from J; junction bases left unmatched: 3. The CDR3 extends over 13 amino acids. A few counts support this clonotype. Its cognate antigen is unknown. TCR beta from blood CD8+ and CD4+ T cells was sequenced.

Sample: CD4+ T cells from PBMCs. The TCR originated in a human donor with multiple sclerosis. The chain combines TRBV7-2 with TRBJ1-2; 8 bases agree with TRBD1. The CDR3 DNA is TGTGCCAGCAGCTTAGGACAGGGGAAGGGCTACACCTTC. Amino acid sequence: CASSLGQGKGYTF.